This note documents a single T cell receptor (beta chain) sequence. The antigen is not known. The V gene lost 3 bases and the J gene lost 4 bases, with 16 bases spanning the gap. Germline CDR1 reads MDHEN; CDR2 reads SYDVKM. The CDR3 sequence is 16 residues long. The data originate from a study of cytomegalovirus exposure and HLA in healthy donors. Overall study results and limits: Rarity marked most TCR sequences, yet some public TCRs occurred in many donors.

Clones were sequenced by immunoSEQ multiplex PCR, and TCRdb holds only the in-frame ones, with some missing. The sample consists of some 140,000 clones, roughly 81% of them appearing once. Sequenced input: PBMCs. The sequence came from a woman aged 25 to 39 in good health and CMV-seronegative. The chain uses TRBV28 and TRBJ2-1; no definite D call. The CDR3 region is CASSLPRSVSYNEQFF. The CDR3 nucleotides are TGTGCCAGCAGTTTGCCCAGATCTGTCTCGTACAATGAGCAGTTCTTC.